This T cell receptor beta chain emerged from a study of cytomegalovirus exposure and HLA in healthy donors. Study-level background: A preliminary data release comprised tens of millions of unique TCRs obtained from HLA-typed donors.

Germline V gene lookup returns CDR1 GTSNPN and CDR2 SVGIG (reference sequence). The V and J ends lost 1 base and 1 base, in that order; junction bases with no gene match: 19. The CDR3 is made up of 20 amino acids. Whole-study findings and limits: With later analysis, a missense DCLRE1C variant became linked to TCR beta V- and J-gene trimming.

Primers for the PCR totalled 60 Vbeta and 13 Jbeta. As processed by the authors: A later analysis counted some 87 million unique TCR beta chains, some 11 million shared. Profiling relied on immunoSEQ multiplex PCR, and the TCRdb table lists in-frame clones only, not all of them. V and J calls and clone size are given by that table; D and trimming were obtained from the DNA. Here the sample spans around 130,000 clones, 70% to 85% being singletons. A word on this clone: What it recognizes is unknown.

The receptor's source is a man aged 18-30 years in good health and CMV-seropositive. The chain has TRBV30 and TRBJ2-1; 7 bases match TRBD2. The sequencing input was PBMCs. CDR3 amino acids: CAWSAPPGRESSWSYNEQFF. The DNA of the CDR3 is TGTGCCTGGAGTGCCCCCCCTGGGCGGGAGAGTAGTTGGTCCTACAATGAGCAGTTCTTC.